This entry lists 26 T cell receptor beta chains sequenced from one sample in a study of T cells after yellow fever vaccination. TCRdb re-derived calls from the 5' RACE reads in MiXCR, one entry per CDR3 protein. The sample consists of around 100,000 distinct CDR3 sequences, approximately 6.3% of them appearing once. This material consisted of CD8+ T cells sorted from PBMCs, taken 10 days after the yellow fever booster vaccination. The origin of the receptors is a man aged 18 to 30 who received the YFV17D yellow fever vaccine.

This clonotype has at least ten counts. The chain employs TRBV5-5 and TRBJ2-3, with 7 bases aligning to TRBD2. Germline trimming cut 1 base from V and 0 bases from J; bases unmatched to any gene: 14. From germline, CDR1 is SGHKS and CDR2 YYEKEE (reference sequence). The CDR3 contains 19 residues. CDR3 amino acids: CASSLTLAATLVSTDTQYF. The CDR3 DNA reads as TGTGCCAGCAGCTTGACCCTAGCGGCGACCCTCGTGAGCACAGATACGCAGTATTTT.

This clonotype was counted only a few times. The chain joins TRBV6-5 to TRBJ2-3, with D tentatively TRBD1 or TRBD2 (6 bases each). The CDR3 covers 14 residues. V was trimmed by 6 bases and J by 6 bases, leaving 16 bases between them. Germline lookup yields CDR1 MNHEY and CDR2 SVGAGI. CDR3 protein: CASRVGGLRDTQYF. DNA of the CDR3: TGTGCCAGCAGGGTTGGGGGGCTACGGGATACGCAGTATTTT.

The gene calls are TRBV27 and TRBJ2-5; D gene unclear. V was pared by 5 bases and J by 9 bases, with 13 bases between. The germline CDR1 and CDR2 sequences are MNHEY and SMNVEV (reference sequence). CDR3 length equals 12 residues. The CDR3 region is CASSHSPEPQYF. In DNA, the CDR3 is TGTGCCAGCAGTCACTCCCCTGAACCCCAGTACTTC.

This clonotype appeared a few times. V usage is TRBV5-1 and J usage is TRBJ1-2, with D hard to call. There are 14 residues in the CDR3. V was clipped by 4 bases and J by 4 bases, with 14 bases between them. Germline CDR1 SGHRS, CDR2 YFSETQ. CDR3 coding DNA: TGCGCCAGCAGCGCCAGCAGTGATCCCTATGGCTACACCTTC. The encoded protein is CASSASSDPYGYTF.

This clonotype was seen many times. The rearrangement joins TRBV23-1 to TRBJ2-7, with TRBD1 matching over 8 bases. TRBV23-1 is an ORF for which the function is uncertain. The CDR3 extends over 12 amino acids. The trim removed 11 bases at V and 6 bases at J, leaving 9 bases unmatched. CDR3 sequence (DNA): TGCGCCTCCAGGACAGGGAGTGTCGAGCAGTACTTC. Its translation is CASRTGSVEQYF.

This chain uses TRBV6-6 with TRBJ1-5; no clear D gene. The ends were cut back, 2 bases at V and 0 bases at J, with 8 bases in the middle. The CDR3 has 15 amino acids. Per the germline V gene, CDR1 is MNHNY and CDR2 is SVGAGI (reference sequence). CDR3 in amino acids: CASSYVGGSNQPQHF. In DNA form, the CDR3 reads TGTGCCAGCAGTTACGTGGGCGGTAGCAATCAGCCCCAGCATTTT.

This rearrangement joins TRBV11-2 to TRBJ2-5; perhaps D is TRBD1 or TRBD2 (6 bases each). V was shortened by 5 bases and J by 4 bases, with 17 bases between the two germline ends. CDR3 length: 15 residues. Germline V lookup: CDR1 SGHAT, CDR2 FQNNGV. The CDR3 reads CASSATRGARETQYF. The CDR3 region has the DNA TGTGCCAGCAGCGCGACGAGGGGGGCTAGAGAGACCCAGTACTTC.

This clonotype was detected ten times or more. V is TRBV4-1 and J is TRBJ2-3, with D unresolved. Trimming pared 0 bases from V and 2 bases from J, leaving 9 bases between. Germline CDR1 is MGHRA and CDR2 is YSYEKL. The CDR3 totals 15 residues. For the CDR3, the DNA is TGCGCCAGCAGCCAAGATAGTGGCATCACAGATACGCAGTATTTT. It specifies CASSQDSGITDTQYF.

The chain combines TRBV27 with TRBJ1-2; D not certain. Trimming took off 0 bases at V and 5 bases at J, with 7 bases between the two ends. Germline assignment: CDR1 MNHEY and CDR2 SMNVEV (reference sequence). CDR3 length: 13 amino acids. The DNA for the CDR3 is TGTGCCAGCAGTTTATCGTGGGGATATGGCTACACCTTC. Translation gives CASSLSWGYGYTF.

A few counts support this clonotype. The chain couples TRBV29-1 to TRBJ2-2, with 7 bases matching TRBD2. The CDR3 is 13 residues long. V shed 7 bases, J shed 2 bases, and the junction held 4 bases outside the gene matches. Per germline, CDR1 SQVTM and CDR2 ANQGSEA. In nucleotides, the CDR3 is TGCAGCGCGGGAGGCCCTAACACCGGGGAGCTGTTTTTT. It translates to CSAGGPNTGELFF.

This clonotype has just a few counts. This chain links TRBV7-9 with TRBJ2-7; no clear D. CDR1 and CDR2 (germline): SEHNR, FQNEAQ (reference sequence). The CDR3 contains 14 residues. The V and J ends lost 5 bases and 0 bases respectively, with 11 bases between them. CDR3 DNA: TGTGCCAGCAGCACAAGCCTTAGCTCCTACGAGCAGTACTTC. Its protein product is CASSTSLSSYEQYF.

V gene TRBV29-1 combines with J gene TRBJ1-1; D is possibly TRBD1 (5 bases). The CDR3 has 13 amino acids. Trimming removed 4 bases at V and 8 bases at J, with 17 bases between. Germline CDR1 and CDR2: SQVTM and ANQGSEA. The CDR3 sequence: CSVVTGLKGEAFF. CDR3 nucleotide sequence: TGCAGCGTTGTCACAGGTCTGAAGGGGGAAGCTTTCTTT. Full variable domain (missing parts from reference TRBV29-1 and TRBJ1-1): SAVISQKPSRDICQRGTSLTIQCQVDSQVTMMFWYRQQPGQSLTLIATANQGSEATYESGFVIDKFPISRPNLTFSTLTVSNMSPEDSSIYLCSVVTGLKGEAFFGQGTRLTVV.

The chain couples TRBV20-1 to TRBJ2-1; 8 bases agree with TRBD1. In germline, CDR1 is DFQATT, CDR2 SNEGSKA (reference sequence). This CDR3 is built from 16 residues. The V segment lost 0 bases and the J segment 7 bases; nucleotides outside the gene matches: 11. The CDR3 coding sequence is TGCAGTGCTAGAGATGACTTAGGACAGGGTTCGAATGAGCAGTTCTTC. Translation gives CSARDDLGQGSNEQFF.

This clonotype was seen only a few times. This sequence joins TRBV5-6 and TRBJ2-5; no definite D call. Per germline, CDR1 SGHDT and CDR2 YYEEEE. This CDR3 is 14 amino acids long. Between the trimmed V and J ends, which lost 0 bases and 5 bases, there was a span of 11 bases. The CDR3 DNA reads as TGTGCCAGCAGCTTGGATGTTGGGTGGGAGACCCAGTACTTC. Its translation is CASSLDVGWETQYF.

The chain's CDR3 is CASSVRGGTYNEQFF. CDR3 nucleotide sequence: TGTGCCAGCAGTGTACGCGGGGGGACCTACAATGAGCAGTTCTTC. The gene calls are TRBV6-4 and TRBJ2-1; 8 bases are a match to TRBD2. CDR1 and CDR2 from the germline V gene are MRHNA and SNTAGT. V dropped 4 bases and J dropped 2; count of bases not matched to a gene: 4. This CDR3 is 15 amino acids long.

This chain uses TRBV28 with TRBJ1-1, with D perhaps matching TRBD1 (5 bases). V gave up 8 bases and J gave up 1 base, with 14 bases separating them. This CDR3 is built from 14 residues. Germline lookup yields CDR1 MDHEN and CDR2 SYDVKM. This CDR3 reads CASCLLGQNTEAFF. The CDR3 DNA sequence: TGTGCCAGCTGCCTGCTTGGACAGAACACTGAAGCTTTCTTT.

This chain links TRBV5-1 with TRBJ2-1; D is possibly TRBD2 (5 bases). The germline V gene has CDR1 SGHRS and CDR2 YFSETQ. Trimming took off 2 bases at V and 9 bases at J, with 12 bases between the two ends. The CDR3 length is 13 residues. The CDR3 DNA reads as TGCGCCAGCAGCTTCGGACTCCCTCGTGAGCAGTTCTTC. It translates to CASSFGLPREQFF.

V gene TRBV5-5 combines with J gene TRBJ2-7, with a possible D match to TRBD1 (6 bases). Looked up from germline, CDR1 is SGHKS and CDR2 is YYEKEE (reference sequence). The length of the CDR3 is 15 residues. Trimming removed 5 bases from V and 0 bases from J, with 15 bases in between. The DNA for the CDR3 is TGTGCCAGCAGAACCGGGACACCAGACTCCTACGAGCAGTACTTC. Translated: CASRTGTPDSYEQYF. Full variable domain (missing parts from reference TRBV5-5 and TRBJ2-7): DAGVTQSPTHLIKTRGQQVTLRCSPISGHKSVSWYQQVLGQGPQFIFQYYEKEERGRGNFPDRFSARQFPNYSSELNVNALLLGDSALYLCASRTGTPDSYEQYFGPGTRLTVT.

This clonotype has at least ten counts. The CDR3 loop is CASSYSLHYEQYF. The DNA of the CDR3 is TGTGCCAGCAGTTACTCTCTCCACTACGAGCAGTACTTC. The chain carries TRBV6-2 or TRBV6-3 and TRBJ2-7; no definite D call. The V end lost 0 bases, the J end lost 3 bases, and 6 bases lay between the germline ends. The CDR3 sequence is 13 residues long. Looked up from germline, CDR1 is MNHEY and CDR2 is SVGEGT.

The chain combines TRBV7-9 with TRBJ2-5; D is perhaps TRBD2 (5 bases). There are 14 residues in the CDR3. Germline CDR1 is SEHNR and CDR2 is FQNEAQ (reference sequence). Trimming removed 5 bases at V and 2 bases at J, with 12 bases between. Here the CDR3 reads CASSPLRRQETQYF. In DNA form, the CDR3 reads TGTGCCAGCAGCCCCCTAAGGAGGCAAGAGACCCAGTACTTC. Full variable domain (rest looked up from reference TRBV7-9 and TRBJ2-5): DTGVSQNPRHKITKRGQNVTFRCDPISEHNRLYWYRQTLGQGPEFLTYFQNEAQLEKSRLLSDRFSAERPKGSFSTLEIQRTEQGDSAMYLCASSPLRRQETQYFGPGTRLLVL.

A few counts support this clonotype. This chain uses TRBV4-2 with TRBJ2-5; TRBD2 agrees at 8 bases. The germline V gene has CDR1 LGHNA and CDR2 YNFKEQ. The CDR3 is made up of 16 amino acids. V dropped 0 bases and J dropped 3; count of bases not matched to a gene: 6. DNA for the CDR3: TGTGCCAGCAGCCAAGACTTAGGTAGCGGGGAAGAGACCCAGTACTTC. Amino acids: CASSQDLGSGEETQYF.

The V and J genes are TRBV6-6 and TRBJ1-5, with D unclear. Trimming stripped 0 bases from V and 5 bases from J, with 8 bases between. CDR3 length equals 14 residues. The germline V gene has CDR1 MNHNY and CDR2 SVGAGI (reference sequence). The CDR3 is CASSYSTTYQPQHF. The CDR3 coding sequence is TGTGCCAGCAGTTACTCGACGACATATCAGCCCCAGCATTTT.

This clonotype was counted only a few times. This chain links TRBV4-1 with TRBJ2-5; D is perhaps TRBD2 (5 bases). The CDR3 length is 19 residues. Trimming took off 0 bases at V and 0 bases at J, with 20 bases between the two ends. CDR1 is MGHRA, CDR2 YSYEKL, per germline. CDR3 bases: TGCGCCAGCAGCCAAGATGAAGGGAGATATGATTCGTACCAAGAGACCCAGTACTTC. Translated: CASSQDEGRYDSYQETQYF.

This clonotype has only a few counts. The CDR3 reads CSASTGELAGILFSYNEQFF. In DNA, the CDR3 is TGCAGTGCTAGCACTGGGGAACTAGCGGGGATACTTTTCTCCTACAATGAGCAGTTCTTC. The chain couples TRBV20-1 to TRBJ2-1; 10 nucleotides agree with TRBD2. The junction had 17 bases not matched to a gene; V was cut back by 3 bases and J by 0 bases. Germline assignment: CDR1 DFQATT and CDR2 SNEGSKA (reference sequence). This CDR3 spans 20 amino acids.

The sample holds many counts of this clonotype. Written as DNA, the CDR3 is TGTGCCAGCAGCGCAGACAGGAACACAGATACGCAGTATTTT. Translating gives CASSADRNTDTQYF. The chain joins TRBV9 to TRBJ2-3; D is perhaps TRBD1 (6 bases). The V gene's germline CDR1 is SGDLS and CDR2 YYNGEE. The CDR3 covers 14 residues. Trimming left V 3 bases short and J 2 bases short, with 10 bases between.

This clonotype was observed at least ten times. The rearrangement joins TRBV12-3 or TRBV12-4 to TRBJ1-1; D is unresolved. This CDR3 contains 11 residues. Between the trimmed V and J ends, which lost 8 bases and 4 bases, there was a span of 8 bases. The CDR3, as DNA: TGTGCCAGCGGGGATCGCACTGAAGCTTTCTTT. Translated: CASGDRTEAFF.